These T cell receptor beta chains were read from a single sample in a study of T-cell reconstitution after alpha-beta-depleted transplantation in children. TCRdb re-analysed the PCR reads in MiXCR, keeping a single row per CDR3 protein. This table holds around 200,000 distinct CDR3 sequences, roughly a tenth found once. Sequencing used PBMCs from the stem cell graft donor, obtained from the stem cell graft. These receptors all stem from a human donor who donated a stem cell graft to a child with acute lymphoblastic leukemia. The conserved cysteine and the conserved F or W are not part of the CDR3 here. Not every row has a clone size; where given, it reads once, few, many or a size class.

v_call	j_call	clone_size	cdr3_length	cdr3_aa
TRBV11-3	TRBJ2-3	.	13	ASSFSMGGTDTQY
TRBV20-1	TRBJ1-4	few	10	STGGRNEKLF
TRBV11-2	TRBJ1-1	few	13	ASSLVGTGVTEAF
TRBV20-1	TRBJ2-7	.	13	SAREPGSGTYEQY
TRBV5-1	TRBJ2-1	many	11	ASSPGSYNEQF
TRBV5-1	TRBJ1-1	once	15	ASSSGLYERLNTEAF
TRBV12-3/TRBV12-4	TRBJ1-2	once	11	ASNNRGIDGYT
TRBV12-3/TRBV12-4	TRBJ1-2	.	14	ASSFSPGQGARGYT
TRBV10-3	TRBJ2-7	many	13	AISASGAISYEQY
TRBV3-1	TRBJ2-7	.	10	ASSQVPGEQY
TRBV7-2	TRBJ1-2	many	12	ASSGQQGTYGYT
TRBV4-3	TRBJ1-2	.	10	ASSQDFLGYT
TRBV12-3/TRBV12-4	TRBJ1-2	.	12	ASSFRTGGHGYT
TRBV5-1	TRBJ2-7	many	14	ASSLGTSVKIYEQY
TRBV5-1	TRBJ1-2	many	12	ASSLEGSPYGYT
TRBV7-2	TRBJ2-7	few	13	ASSSTSAARYEQY
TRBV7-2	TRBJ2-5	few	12	ASSPGQGSGTQY
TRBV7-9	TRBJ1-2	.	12	ASSQDRSWYGYT
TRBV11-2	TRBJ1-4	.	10	ASSTTNEKLF
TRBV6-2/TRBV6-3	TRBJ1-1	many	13	ASSPPDRGNTEAF
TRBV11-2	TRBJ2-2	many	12	ASSFWQGAGELF
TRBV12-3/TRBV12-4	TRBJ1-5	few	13	ASSETQGSNQPQH
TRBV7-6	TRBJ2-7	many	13	ASSLVGTGAYEQY
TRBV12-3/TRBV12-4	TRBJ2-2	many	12	ASRRFRDTGELF
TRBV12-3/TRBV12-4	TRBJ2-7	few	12	ASSSFREPYEQY
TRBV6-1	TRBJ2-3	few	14	ASSPTGGMGTDTQY